The rows below give T cell receptor beta chains drawn from one sample of a study of beta chain features in type 1 diabetes. The assay was immunoSEQ multiplex PCR, and TCRdb's table has in-frame clones only and misses some. Here the sample spans some 360,000 clones, 20% being singletons. Sequenced material: naive CD4+ T cells from blood. Receptors originate from a woman between 18 and 29 years old in good health. The CDR3 runs from the conserved cysteine through the conserved F or W. A D gene is named only where the DNA matches it firmly. Size is omitted from some rows. Given values are once, few, many or a class for expanded clones.

D gene | clone size | J gene | V gene | CDR3 DNA | CDR3 protein
. | . | TRBJ1-5 | TRBV25-1 | TGTGCCAGCAGTCCTCGGGGAAACCAGCCCCAGCATTTT | CASSPRGNQPQHF
. | few | TRBJ2-1 | TRBV9 | TGTGCCAGCAGCGTAGGTACAGGGTCGTACAATGAGCAGTTCTTC | CASSVGTGSYNEQFF
TRBD2 | few | TRBJ2-3 | TRBV10-1 | TGCGCCAGCAGTGATCGAGGACTAGCGGGAGATTATCAGTATTTT | CASSDRGLAGDYQYF
. | once | TRBJ1-5 | TRBV5-1 | TGCGCCAGCAGCTTGAGGTCAGGAGGGCAGCCCCAGCATTTT | CASSLRSGGQPQHF
. | . | TRBJ1-1 | TRBV9 | TGTGCCAGCAGCACCGAGTATTACACTGAAGCTTTCTTT | CASSTEYYTEAFF
. | . | TRBJ2-2 | TRBV18 | TGTGCCAGCTCATCGGGAAGGAACACCGGGGAGCTGTTTTTT | CASSSGRNTGELFF
. | few | TRBJ2-7 | TRBV5-1 | TGCGCCAGCAGCCTGAGCTCCTACGAGCAGTACTTC | CASSLSSYEQYF
TRBD1 | few | TRBJ2-7 | TRBV7-3 | TGTGCCAGCAGCATGGGACAGGGATCGAGCGAGCAGTACTTC | CASSMGQGSSEQYF
TRBD2 | . | TRBJ2-3 | TRBV30 | TGTGCCTGGACCCCAAATGCGGGAGGGCCCGGCACAGATACGCAGTATTTT | CAWTPNAGGPGTDTQYF
TRBD1 | . | TRBJ1-4 | TRBV7-9 | TGTGCCAGCAGCAGGACAGGGAGGGATGAAAAACTGTTTTTT | CASSRTGRDEKLFF
. | few | TRBJ1-1 | TRBV19 | TGTGCCAGTAGTATCGGGGGGCAGAACACTGAAGCTTTCTTT | CASSIGGQNTEAFF
. | few | TRBJ1-2 | TRBV7-9 | TGTGCCAGCAGCTTAGGCAGTTATGGCTACACCTTC | CASSLGSYGYTF
TRBD2 | few | TRBJ2-1 | TRBV5-6 | TGTGCCAGCAGCTTGGATGGGGCGGGGGGAAGTTACAATGAGCAGTTCTTC | CASSLDGAGGSYNEQFF
. | . | TRBJ1-6 | TRBV14 | TGTGCCAGCAGCCGAGACCGAGGCCCCCTCCACTTT | CASSRDRGPLHF
TRBD1 | . | TRBJ2-7 | TRBV30 | TGTGCCTGGAGTGTGATTGGACAGGCCAAGGGCGAGCAGTACTTC | CAWSVIGQAKGEQYF
. | . | TRBJ1-2 | TRBV4-2 | TGTGCCAGCAGCCAGGACAGCTATGGCTACACCTTC | CASSQDSYGYTF
TRBD1 | few | TRBJ2-1 | TRBV5-1 | TGCGCCAGCTTTAGGGGACAGGGCTCCTACAATGAGCAGTTCTTC | CASFRGQGSYNEQFF
. | . | TRBJ2-7 | TRBV9 | TGTGCCAGCAGCGTACAAAGGGACACTGCCGAGCAGTACTTC | CASSVQRDTAEQYF
TRBD2 | . | TRBJ2-7 | TRBV30 | TGTGCTAGTAATAGCGGGGGGGACTCCTACGAGCAGTACTTC | CASNSGGDSYEQYF
. | . | TRBJ2-3 | TRBV9 | TGTGCCAGCAGCGTGCGGGCAGATACGCAGTATTTT | CASSVRADTQYF
. | few | TRBJ2-1 | TRBV5-1 | TGCGCCAGCAGCTTGATACAGGGACCCTACAATGAGCAGTTCTTC | CASSLIQGPYNEQFF
TRBD2 | . | TRBJ2-3 | TRBV4-1 | TGCGCCAGCAGCCAAGTTACTAGCGGGGCTAGCACAGATACGCAGTATTTT | CASSQVTSGASTDTQYF
. | few | TRBJ2-3 | TRBV9 | TGTGCCAGCAGCGCCCGAGTCGCAGATACGCAGTATTTT | CASSARVADTQYF
TRBD2 | . | TRBJ2-1 | TRBV7-9 | TGTGCCAGCAGCCCGCGGGGGGATAACAATGAGCAGTTCTTC | CASSPRGDNNEQFF
. | once | TRBJ2-1 | TRBV7-2 | TGTGCCAGCAGTCCTACTTCAGGGGGTCGCGGGGTCCATGAGCAGTTCTTC | CASSPTSGGRGVHEQFF
. | few | TRBJ2-4 | TRBV20-1 | TGCAGTGCTACCCGAAACATTCAGTACTTC | CSATRNIQYF
TRBD2 | . | TRBJ2-1 | TRBV5-8 | TGTGCCAGCAGCTTGGCCGCTCTAGCGGGAGTTTTTCAGTTCTTC | CASSLAALAGVFQFF
. | few | TRBJ2-5 | TRBV7-2 | TGTGCCAGCAGCTTTGAGGGCCTCGGGGAGACCCAGTACTTC | CASSFEGLGETQYF
. | few | TRBJ1-2 | TRBV19 | TGTGCCAGTAGTATCCAGGGGAAGGGCTACACCTTC | CASSIQGKGYTF
. | . | TRBJ1-4 | TRBV30 | TGTGCCTGGAGTGATGCCGGGGGTAGGGAAAAACTGTTTTTT | CAWSDAGGREKLFF
. | once | TRBJ2-5 | TRBV6-5 | TGTGCCAGCAGCCCTCCGGGGTATCAAGAGACCCAGTACTTC | CASSPPGYQETQYF
. | few | TRBJ1-1 | TRBV5-1 | TGCGCCAGCAGCTTGGGACAGCGCAACACTGAAGCTTTCTTT | CASSLGQRNTEAFF
TRBD2 | . | TRBJ2-3 | TRBV28 | TGTGCCAGCAGTGACTCTAGCGGCCCCTCGGATACGCAGTATTTT | CASSDSSGPSDTQYF
TRBD1 | few | TRBJ2-7 | TRBV19 | TGTGCCAGTAGCGACAGGGGGAATGGCGAGCAGTACTTC | CASSDRGNGEQYF
TRBD2 | . | TRBJ2-7 | TRBV7-2 | TGTGCCAGCAGCTTCTCTAGCGGATCCTACGAGCAGTACTTC | CASSFSSGSYEQYF
. | . | TRBJ1-5 | TRBV18 | TGTGCCAGCTCACCATCCGAGAAGCAGCCCCAGCATTTT | CASSPSEKQPQHF
. | few | TRBJ1-1 | TRBV30 | TGTGCCTGGAGTGTGGGGGGTTATGGTGAAGCTTTCTTT | CAWSVGGYGEAFF
. | . | TRBJ1-1 | TRBV30 | TGTGCCTGGAGAATGGGTGAACGGGCTGAAGCTTTCTTT | CAWRMGERAEAFF
. | few | TRBJ1-2 | TRBV2 | TGTGCCAGCAGTACCGACAGCAACTATGGCTACACCTTC | CASSTDSNYGYTF
TRBD2 | . | TRBJ2-1 | TRBV9 | TGTGCCAGCAGCTTGACTAGCGGTTACAATGAGCAGTTCTTC | CASSLTSGYNEQFF
TRBD1 | few | TRBJ1-4 | TRBV6-5 | TGTGCCAGCAGGACAGGGTGGGATGAAAAACTGTTTTTT | CASRTGWDEKLFF
. | . | TRBJ2-1 | TRBV23-1 | TGCGCCAGCAGTCAATCTGGGCATTTCAATGAGCAGTTCTTC | CASSQSGHFNEQFF
. | . | TRBJ1-5 | TRBV27 | TGTGCCAGCAGTTTACTGGGGGCTGGTCAGCCCCAGCATTTT | CASSLLGAGQPQHF
. | few | TRBJ2-7 | TRBV7-2 | TGTGCCAGCAGCTTACAATCTTCGCGGGGTAGCTCCTACGAGCAGTACTTC | CASSLQSSRGSSYEQYF
TRBD2 | . | TRBJ2-7 | TRBV4-2 | TGTGCCAGCAGCCACCCTTTTGGGACTAGCGGGTCGTTCTCCTACGAGCAGTACTTC | CASSHPFGTSGSFSYEQYF